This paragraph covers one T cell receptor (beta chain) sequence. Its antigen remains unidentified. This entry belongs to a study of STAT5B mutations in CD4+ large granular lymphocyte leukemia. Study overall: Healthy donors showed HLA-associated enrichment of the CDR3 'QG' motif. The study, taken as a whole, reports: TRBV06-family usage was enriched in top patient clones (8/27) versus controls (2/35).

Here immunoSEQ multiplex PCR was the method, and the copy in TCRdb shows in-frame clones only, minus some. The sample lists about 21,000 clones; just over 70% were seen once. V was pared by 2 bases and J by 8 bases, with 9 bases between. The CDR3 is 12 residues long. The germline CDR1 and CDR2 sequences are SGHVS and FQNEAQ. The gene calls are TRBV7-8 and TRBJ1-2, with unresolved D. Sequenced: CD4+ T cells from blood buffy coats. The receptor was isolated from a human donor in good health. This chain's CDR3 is CASSLRGWGYTF. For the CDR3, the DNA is TGTGCCAGCAGCTTAAGAGGGTGGGGCTACACCTTC.